The 24 T cell receptor beta chains presented below share a single source sample, sequenced in a study of glioma-infiltrating T cells. Using RNA template, CDR3s of TCR alpha and beta were amplified with iRepertoire arm-PCR. Using its own MiXCR run on the multiplex PCR reads, TCRdb lists one record per CDR3 protein. This table holds about 180,000 distinct CDR3 sequences, about 40% found once. The sample taken for sequencing was glioma tissue, nonneoplastic brain tissue, or PBMCs (not recorded which). Every receptor here comes from a human donor with low-grade glioma or glioblastoma, undergoing nonglioma brain surgery, or in good health (not recorded which).

CDR3 protein: CASSQDLAGREQYF. The DNA for the CDR3 is TGTGCCAGCAGCCAAGATCTTGCGGGGCGGGAGCAGTACTTC. The rearrangement joins TRBV3-1 to TRBJ2-7; D is possibly TRBD2 (6 bases). Trimming left V 0 bases short and J 7 bases short, with 13 bases between. This CDR3 has 14 residues. Germline CDR1 reads LGHDT; CDR2 reads YNNKEL (reference sequence).

This clonotype was seen only a few times. The chain combines TRBV29-1 with TRBJ1-1, with no clear D. This CDR3 has 12 amino acids. V was trimmed by 1 base and J by 0 bases, leaving 3 bases between them. The germline CDR1 and CDR2 sequences are SQVTM and ANQGSEA. The CDR3, as DNA: TGCAGCGTTGAAGCCCTGAACACTGAAGCTTTCTTT. Translating gives CSVEALNTEAFF. The full variable domain, completed using reference TRBV29-1 and TRBJ1-1, is SAVISQKPSRDICQRGTSLTIQCQVDSQVTMMFWYRQQPGQSLTLIATANQGSEATYESGFVIDKFPISRPNLTFSTLTVSNMSPEDSSIYLCSVEALNTEAFFGQGTRLTVV.

This clonotype was recorded a few times. This rearrangement joins TRBV7-3 to TRBJ2-5; D tentatively reads TRBD1 or TRBD2 (5 bases each). The CDR3 runs to 15 residues. Between the trimmed V and J ends, which lost 0 bases and 5 bases, there was a span of 13 bases. Germline V gene sequence: CDR1 SGHTA, CDR2 FQGTGA. DNA for the CDR3: TGTGCCAGCAGCTTAACGTCGGGACGTGAGGAGACCCAGTACTTC. Translating it yields CASSLTSGREETQYF.

At least ten counts were recorded for this clonotype. The chain joins TRBV6-1 to TRBJ2-3; TRBD2 matches at 12 bases. V was clipped by 3 bases and J by 4 bases; unmatched bases: 8. There are 17 residues in the CDR3. Per germline, CDR1 MNHNS and CDR2 SASEGT. The CDR3 protein is CASSEASGRAVADTQYF. CDR3 in DNA: TGTGCCAGCAGTGAGGCTAGCGGGAGGGCCGTGGCAGATACGCAGTATTTT.

This clonotype was counted between two and nine times. It is unclear where the CDR3 begins or ends on the DNA, so no DNA is shown, and the CDR3 is as TCRdb lists it. The genes are TRBV29-1 and TRBJ1-1. Germline lookup yields CDR1 SQVTM and CDR2 ANQGSEA. Termini included, the CDR3 measures 13 amino acids. CDR3 amino acids: CSVVSVRGTEAFF.

Details on this clonotype: A much larger clone lies one base from this, so it may be a read error. The chain uses TRBV7-9 and TRBJ1-5, with no clear D. Trimming shortened V by 1 base and J by 6 bases, and 7 bases separated the two germline ends. CDR1 SEHNR and CDR2 FQNEAQ come from the germline V gene (reference sequence). The CDR3 extends over 13 amino acids. CDR3 loop: CASSLEVVQPQHF. The CDR3 nucleotides read TGTGCCAGCAGCTTAGAGGTGGTTCAGCCCCAGCATTTT. The entire variable domain, with the rest obtained from reference TRBV7-9 and TRBJ1-5, is as follows: DTGVSQNPRHKITKRGQNVTFRCDPISEHNRLYWYRQTLGQGPEFLTYFQNEAQLEKSRLLSDRFSAERPKGSFSTLEIQRTEQGDSAMYLCASSLEVVQPQHFGDGTRLSIL.

In its sample, this clonotype was seen many times. The rearrangement uses TRBV2 and TRBJ1-1; 8 bases are a match to TRBD1. Per germline, CDR1 SNHLY and CDR2 FYNNEI. V shed 3 bases and J 4 bases; nucleotides not matched to a gene: 7. The CDR3 totals 15 residues. For the CDR3, the DNA is TGTGCCAGCAGTGAGGACAGGGTGGGTTCCACTGAAGCTTTCTTT. Its translation is CASSEDRVGSTEAFF. The variable domain in full, completed from reference TRBV2 and TRBJ1-1, reads EPEVTQTPSHQVTQMGQEVILRCVPISNHLYFYWYRQILGQKVEFLVSFYNNEISEKSEIFDDQFSVERPDGSNFTLKIRSTKLEDSAMYFCASSEDRVGSTEAFFGQGTRLTVV.

This clonotype was counted many times. CDR3 sequence: CASTSTNEKLFF. The CDR3 region has the DNA TGTGCCAGCACCAGCACAAATGAAAAACTGTTTTTT. The genes are TRBV6-1 and TRBJ1-4; D is ambiguous. The CDR3 length is 12 residues. V was pared by 7 bases and J by 5 bases, with 8 bases between. The V gene's germline CDR1 is MNHNS and CDR2 SASEGT.

In the case of this clonotype: Possible read error: a much larger clone is one base away. V is TRBV7-9 and J is TRBJ1-1; D is unresolved. The length of the CDR3 is 15 residues. CDR1 and CDR2 (germline): SEHNR, FQNEAQ (reference sequence). Trimming left V 2 bases short and J 2 bases short, with 12 bases between. This CDR3 reads CASSLLASINTEAFF. The DNA of the CDR3 is TGTGCCAGCAGCTTATTGGCATCCATAAACACTGAAGCTTTCTTT.

This clonotype was picked up many times. The genes are TRBV5-1 and TRBJ2-3; TRBD1 matches at 7 bases. The CDR3 contains 16 residues. The germline V gene encodes CDR1 SGHRS and CDR2 YFSETQ. The J segment lost 2 bases and the V segment lost 5 bases, leaving 11 bases of the junction unmatched. The CDR3 reads CASSFDRDRPTDTQYF. In DNA, the CDR3 is TGCGCCAGCAGTTTTGACCGGGACAGACCCACAGATACGCAGTATTTT.

This clonotype was counted at least ten times. The rearrangement joins TRBV20-1 to TRBJ1-2; possible D gene TRBD1, 6 bases. The CDR3 covers 13 residues. Germline V gives CDR1 DFQATT, CDR2 SNEGSKA (reference sequence). The V and J ends lost 0 bases and 8 bases respectively, with 13 bases between them. CDR3 sequence reads: CSAREGSGAGYTF. For the CDR3, the DNA is TGCAGTGCTAGAGAAGGGTCGGGGGCCGGCTACACCTTC.

Concerning this clonotype itself: A much larger clone sits a single nucleotide away, making a read error possible. The chain couples TRBV3-1 to TRBJ1-2, with D possibly TRBD1 on 6 matching bases. V gave up 9 bases and J gave up 3 bases, with 20 bases separating them. CDR1 and CDR2 (germline): LGHDT, YNNKEL (reference sequence). The CDR3 is made up of 15 amino acids. CDR3 in amino acids: CASSPRTEDYYGYTF. DNA of the CDR3: TGTGCCAGTAGTCCCCGGACAGAAGATTACTATGGCTACACCTTC.

V usage is TRBV5-4 and J usage is TRBJ1-2; D unresolved. The CDR3 length is 12 residues. CDR1 is SGHNT, CDR2 YYREEE, per germline (reference sequence). The CDR3 region is CASGLESRGYTF. CDR3 nucleotides: TGTGCAAGCGGCTTGGAATCGCGTGGCTACACCTTC.

Comments on this clonotype: This may stem from a read error, because a much larger clone lies one nucleotide away. CDR3 protein: CASSSRVGSGSGNTIYF. The CDR3 region has the DNA TGTGCCAGCAGTTCCAGAGTCGGTTCTGGATCTGGAAACACCATATATTTT. This chain joins TRBV6-9 and TRBJ1-3; no firm D call. Germline CDR1 is MNHGY and CDR2 is SVAAGI. V lost 4 bases, J lost 1 base, and 17 bases lay in between. The CDR3 extends over 17 amino acids.

This clonotype is a singleton in its sample. With a much larger clone just one base away, this may be a read error. This chain uses TRBV4-1 with TRBJ1-5; tentatively, D is TRBD1 (5 bases). This CDR3 spans 13 amino acids. Germline CDR1 MGHRA, CDR2 YSYEKL. The CDR3 nucleotides read TGCGCCAGCATCCAATGGGCGGGACGGCCCCAGCATTTT. Protein product: CASIQWAGRPQHF.

V gene TRBV5-1 combines with J gene TRBJ1-3, with D perhaps matching TRBD1 (6 bases). V lost 3 bases and J 0 bases, leaving 13 bases between the germline ends. Per the germline V gene, CDR1 is SGHRS and CDR2 is YFSETQ. The CDR3 consists of 16 residues. CDR3 sequence: CASSSEGGYSGNTIYF. For the CDR3, the DNA is TGCGCCAGCAGCTCGGAGGGGGGCTACTCTGGAAACACCATATATTTT.

This clonotype was seen only a few times. The chain couples TRBV6-4 to TRBJ2-3, with D perhaps TRBD2 (6 bases). The ends were cut back, 6 bases at V and 4 bases at J, with 11 bases in the middle. This CDR3 contains 13 residues. The germline V gene has CDR1 MRHNA and CDR2 SNTAGT. CDR3 sequence: CASSRDSSDTQYF. DNA of the CDR3: TGTGCCAGCAGCCGGGACTCTTCAGATACGCAGTATTTT.

About this clonotype: One base away lies a much larger clone, so this may be a sequencing read error. The rearrangement links TRBV28 to TRBJ2-2; D unresolved. CDR1 is MDHEN and CDR2 is SYDVKM in the germline V gene. V was cut by 4 bases and J by 2 bases, with 8 bases left in between. The length of the CDR3 is 14 residues. The CDR3, as DNA: TGTGCCAGCAGTTGGCAGCGAAACACCGGGGAGCTGTTTTTT. It yields the protein CASSWQRNTGELFF.

The chain joins TRBV5-1 to TRBJ1-2; tentative D call: TRBD1 (5 bases). Deletions cut 0 bases from V and 1 base from J, with 10 bases between. This CDR3 has 15 residues. CDR1 and CDR2 (germline): SGHRS, YFSETQ. CDR3 bases: TGCGCCAGCAGCTTGGGAGGGGTCCGTAACTATGGCTACACCTTC. This codes for CASSLGGVRNYGYTF.

This clonotype was picked up many times. The rearrangement joins TRBV27 to TRBJ1-5, with D possibly being TRBD1 (6 bases). The V gene lost 4 bases and the J gene lost 0 bases, with 13 bases spanning the gap. The CDR3 loop spans 16 amino acids. The germline V gene encodes CDR1 MNHEY and CDR2 SMNVEV (reference sequence). The CDR3 nucleotides are TGTGCCAGCAGTTCTGGACAGCTATATAGCAATCAGCCCCAGCATTTT. Protein product: CASSSGQLYSNQPQHF.

In this sample, this clonotype turned up many times. The chain links TRBV6-1 to TRBJ2-5; 8 positions match TRBD2. The V and J ends lost 7 bases and 5 bases, in that order; junction bases with no gene match: 9. The CDR3 covers 14 residues. CDR1 is MNHNS, CDR2 SASEGT, per germline. This chain's CDR3 is CASMIRLALETQYF. CDR3 sequence (DNA): TGTGCCAGCATGATAAGACTAGCGTTGGAGACCCAGTACTTC.

This clonotype turned up a few times. The V gene is TRBV24-1, the J gene TRBJ1-5; D ambiguous. CDR1 is KGHDR and CDR2 is SFDVKD in the germline V gene. The CDR3 is made up of 13 amino acids. CDR3 bases: TGTGCTGAGCTTATGGCCGGCAATCAGCCCCAGCATTTT. Protein product: CAELMAGNQPQHF.

With regard to this clonotype: The junction departs from germline at one end; a sequencing error may be responsible. J is TRBJ2-1 and V is TRBV6-2 or TRBV6-3; D is perhaps TRBD2 (5 bases). Germline V lookup: CDR1 MNHEY, CDR2 SVGEGT. CDR3 length: 13 residues. DNA of the CDR3: TGTGTCAGCATGCGGGTTGTAAAAAATGAGCATTTCTTC. Translated, it gives CVSMRVVKNEHFF.

Note on this clonotype: The germline gene is not matched at one end of the junction; a read error may be the cause. This chain links TRBV27 with TRBJ1-3; possible D gene TRBD1, 6 bases. The CDR3 length is 15 residues. Germline V gives CDR1 MNHEY, CDR2 SMNVEV (reference sequence). The CDR3 protein is CASSQEGGYGDTIYF. CDR3 DNA sequence: TGCGCCAGCAGCCAAGAGGGGGGTTATGGAGACACCATATATTTT.